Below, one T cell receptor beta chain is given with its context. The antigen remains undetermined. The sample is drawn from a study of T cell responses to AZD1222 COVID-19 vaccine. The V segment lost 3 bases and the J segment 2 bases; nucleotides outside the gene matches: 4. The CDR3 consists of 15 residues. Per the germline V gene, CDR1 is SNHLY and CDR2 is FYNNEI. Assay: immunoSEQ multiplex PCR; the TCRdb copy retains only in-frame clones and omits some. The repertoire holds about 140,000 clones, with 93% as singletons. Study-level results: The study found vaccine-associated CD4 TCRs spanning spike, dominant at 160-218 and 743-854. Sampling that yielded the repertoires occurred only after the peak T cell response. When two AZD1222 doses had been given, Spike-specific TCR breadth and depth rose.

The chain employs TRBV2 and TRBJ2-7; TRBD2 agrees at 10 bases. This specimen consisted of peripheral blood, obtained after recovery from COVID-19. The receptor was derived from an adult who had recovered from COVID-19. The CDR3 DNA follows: TGTGCCAGCAGTGAGACTAGCGGGTCCCCCTACGAGCAGTACTTC. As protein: CASSETSGSPYEQYF. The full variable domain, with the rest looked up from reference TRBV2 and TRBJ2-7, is EPEVTQTPSHQVTQMGQEVILRCVPISNHLYFYWYRQILGQKVEFLVSFYNNEISEKSEIFDDQFSVERPDGSNFTLKIRSTKLEDSAMYFCASSETSGSPYEQYFGPGTRLTVT.